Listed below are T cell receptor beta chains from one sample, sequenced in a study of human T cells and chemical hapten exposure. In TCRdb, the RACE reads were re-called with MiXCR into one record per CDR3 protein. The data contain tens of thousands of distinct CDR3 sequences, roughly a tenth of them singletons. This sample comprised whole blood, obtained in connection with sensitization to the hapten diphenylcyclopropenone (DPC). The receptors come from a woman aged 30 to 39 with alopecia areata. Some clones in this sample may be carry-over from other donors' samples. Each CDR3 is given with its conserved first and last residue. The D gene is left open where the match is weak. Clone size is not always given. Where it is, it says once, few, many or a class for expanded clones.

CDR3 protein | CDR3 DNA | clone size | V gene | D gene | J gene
CASTLSRGQETQYF | TGTGCCAGCACTCTGAGCAGGGGTCAAGAGACCCAGTACTTC | few | TRBV28 | . | TRBJ2-5
CASSEGRRSSNEKLFF | TGTGCCAGCAGCGAAGGACGGAGATCGTCTAATGAAAAACTGTTTTTT | many | TRBV5-4 | . | TRBJ1-4
CASSYLSSGTGSQPQHF | TGTGCCAGCTCTTACCTATCGTCAGGGACAGGGAGTCAGCCCCAGCATTTT | many | TRBV18 | TRBD1 | TRBJ1-5
CASSRQGNEKLFF | TGTGCCAGCAGCCGCCAGGGGAATGAAAAACTGTTTTTT | many | TRBV3-1 | . | TRBJ1-4
CASSGLGNTEAFF | TGTGCCAGCTCGGGTTTGGGCAACACTGAAGCTTTCTTT | many | TRBV18 | . | TRBJ1-1
CSVEDRYYGYTF | TGCAGCGTGGAGGATAGGTACTATGGCTACACCTTC | many | TRBV29-1 | . | TRBJ1-2
CSARHYGLAGGPSNEQFF | TGCAGTGCTAGACACTACGGACTGGCGGGAGGGCCATCCAATGAGCAGTTCTTC | many | TRBV20-1 | TRBD2 | TRBJ2-1
CATGTGGDEQFF | TGTGCCACCGGGACGGGGGGGGATGAGCAGTTCTTC | many | TRBV15 | TRBD2 | TRBJ2-1
CASSSWVSEKLFF | TGTGCCAGCAGTTCGTGGGTGAGCGAAAAACTGTTTTTT | . | TRBV2 | . | TRBJ1-4
CASSQQGGQPQHF | TGTGCCAGCAGCCAGCAGGGAGGTCAGCCCCAGCATTTT | once | TRBV28 | . | TRBJ1-5
CASSHDRDSPLHF | TGTGCCAGCAGCCATGACAGGGATTCACCCCTCCACTTT | few | TRBV3-1 | TRBD1 | TRBJ1-6
CASSPGAPDTQYF | TGTGCCAGCTCACCCGGGGCACCCGATACGCAGTATTTT | many | TRBV18 | . | TRBJ2-3
CSASEDRVFPYNSPLHF | TGCAGTGCTAGCGAGGACAGGGTTTTTCCCTATAATTCACCCCTCCACTTT | many | TRBV20-1 | TRBD1 | TRBJ1-6
CASSREGTRNQPQHF | TGTGCCAGTAGCCGAGAGGGCACCCGCAATCAGCCCCAGCATTTT | many | TRBV19 | . | TRBJ1-5
CASSLSLHEQYF | TGTGCCAGCAGTTTATCCCTTCACGAGCAGTACTTC | . | TRBV28 | . | TRBJ2-7
CASSLVLGRTGAGENGYTF | TGTGCCAGCAGTTTAGTCCTGGGGCGCACAGGCGCAGGGGAGAATGGCTACACCTTC | . | TRBV12-3/TRBV12-4 | . | TRBJ1-2
CASSPALGANTEAFF | TGTGCCAGCAGCCCCGCCCTAGGGGCCAACACTGAAGCTTTCTTT | few | TRBV14 | . | TRBJ1-1
CASSRTSATDTQYF | TGTGCCAGCAGCCGGACTAGCGCCACAGATACGCAGTATTTT | many | TRBV6-2/TRBV6-3 | TRBD2 | TRBJ2-3
CASSLFPGLAGESTDTQYF | TGTGCCAGCAGTTTATTTCCCGGACTAGCGGGAGAAAGTACAGATACGCAGTATTTT | . | TRBV28 | TRBD2 | TRBJ2-3
CASSHRDYYNEQFF | TGTGCCAGCAGTCACCGGGACTACTACAATGAGCAGTTCTTC | many | TRBV6-2/TRBV6-3 | TRBD2 | TRBJ2-1
CASSWGEAGGPPFTDTQYF | TGTGCCAGCAGCTGGGGAGAAGCGGGAGGCCCACCTTTCACAGATACGCAGTATTTT | . | TRBV11-1 | TRBD2 | TRBJ2-3
CASSSGAFLYEQYF | TGTGCCAGCAGTTCGGGAGCGTTCCTCTACGAGCAGTACTTC | . | TRBV28 | . | TRBJ2-7
CASSGGLGNEQFF | TGTGCCAGCAGCGGGGGACTAGGCAATGAGCAGTTCTTC | many | TRBV7-2 | TRBD2 | TRBJ2-1
CASDSQSNEQFF | TGTGCCAGCGATAGTCAGTCCAATGAGCAGTTCTTC | many | TRBV7-9 | . | TRBJ2-1
CASSLNPRGISPLHF | TGTGCCAGCAGTCTTAATCCCCGTGGGATTTCACCCCTCCACTTT | many | TRBV6-1 | . | TRBJ1-6
CASSLQVTTQETQYF | TGTGCCAGCAGCTTGCAGGTGACGACCCAAGAGACCCAGTACTTC | . | TRBV5-5 | . | TRBJ2-5
CASRSLANTGELFF | TGTGCCAGCCGTTCACTAGCGAACACCGGGGAGCTGTTTTTT | few | TRBV28 | . | TRBJ2-2
CASSLDAGQPQHF | TGTGCCAGCAGCTTAGATGCAGGTCAGCCCCAGCATTTT | few | TRBV11-2 | . | TRBJ1-5
CSVGVSGGSTDTQYF | TGCAGCGTTGGTGTTAGCGGGGGTTCCACAGATACGCAGTATTTT | many | TRBV29-1 | TRBD2 | TRBJ2-3
CSVEHKDGGANFNYGYTF | TGCAGCGTGGAGCACAAGGACGGGGGCGCGAATTTTAACTATGGCTACACCTTC | few | TRBV29-1 | . | TRBJ1-2
CASSLLQRRNTEAFF | TGTGCCAGCAGTCTCCTACAACGACGGAACACTGAAGCTTTCTTT | many | TRBV27 | . | TRBJ1-1
CASRGPPGELFF | TGTGCCAGCAGGGGACCCCCCGGGGAGCTGTTTTTT | . | TRBV11-1 | . | TRBJ2-2
CASSLAGASTNTGELFF | TGTGCCAGCAGCTTAGCTGGAGCTAGTACGAACACCGGGGAGCTGTTTTTT | many | TRBV7-9 | . | TRBJ2-2
CAISESLWLLEQFF | TGTGCCATCAGTGAGTCGCTTTGGTTACTTGAGCAGTTCTTC | few | TRBV10-3 | . | TRBJ2-1
CASSQDRTGGLGSPLHF | TGCGCCAGCAGCCAAGATCGGACAGGGGGACTTGGGTCACCCCTCCACTTT | many | TRBV4-3 | TRBD1 | TRBJ1-6
CASKPPPGPLYF | TGTGCCAGCAAACCGCCCCCGGGGCCCTTATATTTT | many | TRBV27 | . | TRBJ1-3
CASSLTGAGSNQPQHF | TGTGCCAGCAGTTTAACAGGGGCCGGTAGCAATCAGCCCCAGCATTTT | . | TRBV28 | TRBD1 | TRBJ1-5
CASSRDRDIYEQYF | TGTGCCAGCAGCCGGGACAGGGACATATACGAGCAGTACTTC | few | TRBV12-3/TRBV12-4 | TRBD1 | TRBJ2-7
CASSRDRVTEAFF | TGTGCCAGCAGCCGAGACAGGGTAACTGAAGCTTTCTTT | many | TRBV3-1 | TRBD1 | TRBJ1-1
CASRDDGRANTGELFF | TGTGCCAGCAGGGACGACGGCAGGGCGAACACCGGGGAGCTGTTTTTT | many | TRBV3-1 | . | TRBJ2-2
CSAAGTTSYEQYF | TGCAGTGCCGCGGGGACAACATCCTACGAGCAGTACTTC | . | TRBV20-1 | . | TRBJ2-7
CASSFLGTGYTF | TGTGCCAGCAGTTTTCTTGGAACTGGCTACACCTTC | many | TRBV28 | . | TRBJ1-2
CAWSLGVLEQYF | TGTGCCTGGAGTTTAGGCGTCCTTGAGCAGTACTTC | many | TRBV30 | . | TRBJ2-7
CSVGDRGNQPQHF | TGCAGCGTTGGGGACAGGGGCAATCAGCCCCAGCATTTT | many | TRBV29-1 | TRBD1 | TRBJ1-5
CASSGGYGANVLTF | TGCGCCAGCTCGGGTGGTTATGGGGCCAACGTCCTGACTTTC | many | TRBV4-1 | . | TRBJ2-6
CASGLGQGINNEQFF | TGTGCTAGTGGTTTGGGACAGGGCATCAACAATGAGCAGTTCTTC | many | TRBV12-5 | TRBD1 | TRBJ2-1
CASSLDYSGLTYEQYF | TGTGCCAGCAGCTTAGATTATAGCGGACTAACCTACGAGCAGTACTTC | many | TRBV7-2 | . | TRBJ2-7